This T cell receptor (beta chain) is drawn from a study of shared clonotypes between healthy human individuals. Trimming took 5 bases from V and 2 from J; bases not matched to a gene: 6. Germline CDR1 is SGHTA and CDR2 is FQGTGA. This CDR3 comprises 14 residues. In its sample, this clone was seen once. Some clones are missing from TCRdb's copy, which holds only in-frame ones; the method was immunoSEQ multiplex PCR. This sample has 2,500,000 or so clones, with 93% found just once. The sequenced sample consisted of naive CD4+ T cells from PBMCs. Regarding subset: CD45RA+ positively selected. This clonotype originated in a man aged 18-30 years in good health. Some clones in this sample may be carry-over from other donors' samples. The chain is built from TRBV7-3 and TRBJ2-7; 7 bases match TRBD2. The CDR3 DNA reads TGTGCCAGCAGCCCTAGCGGAGCAACCTACGAGCAGTACTTC. It translates to CASSPSGATYEQYF.